A selection of T cell receptor beta chains follows, all from one sample in a study of cytomegalovirus exposure and HLA in healthy donors. The repertoire was sequenced with immunoSEQ multiplex PCR; TCRdb's copy has only in-frame clones and lacks some. Found here are 100,000 to 150,000 clones, over 60% of them singletons; the top ten hold around 1.3%. Specimen: PBMCs. These receptor sequences come from a female donor in good health and CMV-seronegative. Both conserved end residues are part of each CDR3. Each record gives: D gene, clone size, J gene, V gene, CDR3 DNA, CDR3 protein. A D gene is named only where the DNA matches it firmly. The size of a clone is reported for some rows only, either as once, few or many, or as a class for expanded clones.

>.|.|TRBJ1-3|TRBV9
TGTGCCAGCAGCCCGACTCAGGGAAACACCATATATTTT
CASSPTQGNTIYF
>TRBD1|.|TRBJ2-7|TRBV11-3
TGTGCCAGCAGCTTAGCAGACAGGGCCCACGAGCAGTACTTC
CASSLADRAHEQYF
>TRBD1|few|TRBJ1-3|TRBV19
TGTGCCAGTAGTCTCCGACAGGGGGCTGGAAACACCATATATTTT
CASSLRQGAGNTIYF
>.|once|TRBJ2-7|TRBV18
TGTGCCAGCTCACCGGGCTCTCCTCCCTACGAGCAGTACTTC
CASSPGSPPYEQYF
>TRBD2|.|TRBJ2-3|TRBV7-3
TGTGCCAGCACCGACCAAGCGGGAGCGCGAGATACGCAGTATTTT
CASTDQAGARDTQYF
>TRBD2|.|TRBJ2-1|TRBV7-9
TGTGCCAGCAGCTTAGGTGGGACTAGCTCCTACAATGAGCAGTTCTTC
CASSLGGTSSYNEQFF
>.|.|TRBJ1-5|TRBV29-1
TGCAGCGTTGGAGGGGGTTTCAATCAGCCCCAGCATTTT
CSVGGGFNQPQHF
>.|.|TRBJ2-3|TRBV5-1
TGCGCCAGCAGCCGGGACACTCGCACAGATACGCAGTATTTT
CASSRDTRTDTQYF
>.|.|TRBJ2-1|TRBV27
TGTGCCAGCAGTTTAACTGGACAGCGAAGCTCCTACAATGAGCAGTTCTTC
CASSLTGQRSSYNEQFF
>.|.|TRBJ1-4|TRBV18
TGTGCCAGCTCACCACCGGTCACCCAGGGTGAAAAACTGTTTTTT
CASSPPVTQGEKLFF
>TRBD1|few|TRBJ1-5|TRBV6-1
TGTGCCAGCAGTGCCTTAACGGGACAGACGTCTTATAGCAATCAGCCCCAGCATTTT
CASSALTGQTSYSNQPQHF
>.|.|TRBJ2-7|TRBV18
TGTGCCGGCTCACCGTCGGGACAATTCTACGAGCAGTACTTC
CAGSPSGQFYEQYF
>.|.|TRBJ1-1|TRBV2
TGTGCCAGCAGTGGCGAAATGAACACTGAAGCTTTCTTT
CASSGEMNTEAFF
>TRBD1|.|TRBJ1-4|TRBV7-2
TGTGCCAGCAGCCGACAGGGAGGTAATGAAAAACTGTTTTTT
CASSRQGGNEKLFF
>.|.|TRBJ1-6|TRBV11-2
TGTGCCAGCAGCTTAGTACAGCAGGGGCGGAGATCACCCCTCCACTTT
CASSLVQQGRRSPLHF
>.|.|TRBJ2-1|TRBV5-3
TGTGCCAGAAGCCCTGCCTACAATGAGCAGTTCTTC
CARSPAYNEQFF
>.|.|TRBJ1-1|TRBV6-5
TGTGCCAGCAAAATGCAGGGCGCCTCAAGCACTGAAGCTTTCTTT
CASKMQGASSTEAFF
>.|.|TRBJ1-1|TRBV5-1
TGCGCCAGCAGGGTAGGACACCAGAACACTGAAGCTTTCTTT
CASRVGHQNTEAFF
>.|.|TRBJ1-4|TRBV6-1
TGTGCCAGCAGGTCAACAGGGAGGGGAAATGAAAAACTGTTTTTT
CASRSTGRGNEKLFF
>.|.|TRBJ1-2|TRBV7-3
TGTGCCAGCAGCTTAGGCGGAGGCTATGGCTACACCTTC
CASSLGGGYGYTF
>.|.|TRBJ2-7|TRBV7-9
TGTTCCAGCAGCTTGTATAACGAGCAGTACTTC
CSSSLYNEQYF
>.|.|TRBJ2-3|TRBV5-1
TGCGCCAGCGGGACCCGGACAGCTAGCACAGATACGCAGTATTTT
CASGTRTASTDTQYF
>.|once|TRBJ1-2|TRBV5-1
TGCGCCAGCAGCTTGAGGAACAGGGAGAATGGCTACACCTTC
CASSLRNRENGYTF
>TRBD1|.|TRBJ1-1|TRBV7-9
TGTGCCAGCAGCTTAGAGACAGGGGGGGCTTTCTTT
CASSLETGGAFF
>.|.|TRBJ1-5|TRBV5-4
TGTGCCAGCAGCTTGCGGGCAGGGAAGGGTTCGAGCAATCAGCCCCAGCATTTT
CASSLRAGKGSSNQPQHF
>.|.|TRBJ2-5|TRBV7-6
TGTGCCAGCAGCTCCCGTACCAAGAGAACCCAGTACTTC
CASSSRTKRTQYF
>TRBD2|once|TRBJ2-7|TRBV5-1
TGCGCCAGCAGCCTGGCGGGTAGCGGGAGTTCAAGCGAGCAGTACTTC
CASSLAGSGSSSEQYF
>TRBD2|.|TRBJ2-3|TRBV5-1
TGCGCCAGCAGCCGTATTAGCGGGATTAGCACAGATACGCAGTATTTT
CASSRISGISTDTQYF
>TRBD2|.|TRBJ2-7|TRBV28
TGTGCCAGCATGGGGGGGGTGACTGGCTACGAGCAGTACTTC
CASMGGVTGYEQYF
>.|.|TRBJ2-4|TRBV25-1
TGTGCCAGCAGCGGAGTTGGGAGCCAGTGGATTCAGTACTTC
CASSGVGSQWIQYF
>TRBD2|.|TRBJ2-1|TRBV19
TGTGCCAGTAGTATAGGGTACGGGGGGGAGCAGTTCTTC
CASSIGYGGEQFF
>TRBD2|.|TRBJ2-3|TRBV7-6
TGTGCCAGCAGCCCAGGGGGGCTAGCGGGAGGTGTGGATACGCAGTATTTT
CASSPGGLAGGVDTQYF
>TRBD1|.|TRBJ1-2|TRBV19
TGTGCCAGTAGTTTCCGGAGGGGGCAGCGGGGGATGGGAGGCTACACCTTC
CASSFRRGQRGMGGYTF
>.|.|TRBJ2-3|TRBV20-1
TGCAGTGCCCAAACTGGAGATACGCAGTATTTT
CSAQTGDTQYF
>TRBD1|.|TRBJ1-4|TRBV30
TGTGCCTGGGGGCAGGACAGGGGGCCATCTAATGAAAAACTGTTTTTT
CAWGQDRGPSNEKLFF
>.|.|TRBJ2-6|TRBV19
TGTGCCAGTAGTATATTCGGGCCTGGGAGCTCTGGGGCCAACGTCCTGACTTTC
CASSIFGPGSSGANVLTF
>.|once|TRBJ2-1|TRBV18
TGTGCCAGCTCACCACCGGGTGTCAGGGCCAATGAGCAGTTCTTC
CASSPPGVRANEQFF
>.|few|TRBJ1-1|TRBV28
TGTGCCAGCAGTCACGGCAGAACGCGGACTGAAGCTTTCTTT
CASSHGRTRTEAFF
>.|.|TRBJ2-7|TRBV5-1
TGCGCCAGCAGCTTGGAGGCCGGAGGCTACGAGCAGTACTTC
CASSLEAGGYEQYF
>TRBD1|.|TRBJ1-5|TRBV27
TGTGCCAGCAGTATAAGCTCCCGACAGGGGGCGAAGAATCAGCCCCAGCATTTT
CASSISSRQGAKNQPQHF
>TRBD1|.|TRBJ2-7|TRBV5-5
TGTGCCAGCAGCCTCGCGGGACAGGGGGCGTACGAGCAGTACTTC
CASSLAGQGAYEQYF
>.|.|TRBJ2-3|TRBV11-2
TGTGCCAGCAGCCCAGCGGACACAGATACGCAGTATTTT
CASSPADTDTQYF
>TRBD2|.|TRBJ2-1|TRBV28
TGTGCCAGCAGGAGTAGCGGGACCCTCCGCAATGAGCAGTTCTTC
CASRSSGTLRNEQFF
>.|.|TRBJ2-2|TRBV5-4
TGTGCCAGCAGCTTCACTAGCTCGAACACCGGGGAGCTGTTTTTT
CASSFTSSNTGELFF
>.|.|TRBJ2-7|TRBV7-8
TGTGCCAGCAGCTTAGGCCTAAAAGTATACGAGCAGTACTTC
CASSLGLKVYEQYF
>.|.|TRBJ1-1|TRBV19
TGTGCCAGTAGTATCGTGAAGGGGTACACTGAAGCTTTCTTT
CASSIVKGYTEAFF
>.|.|TRBJ1-5|TRBV18
TGTGCCAGCTCACCTTCCCGGGATCATCAGCCCCAGCATTTT
CASSPSRDHQPQHF
>TRBD1|few|TRBJ2-5|TRBV4-1
TGCGCCAGCAGCCAAGGGACAGGAGCAGAGACCCAGTACTTC
CASSQGTGAETQYF
>TRBD1|few|TRBJ1-1|TRBV5-4
TGTGCCAGCAGCTTGGGATTCCCCCCAGGGGGAATGAACACTGAAGCTTTCTTT
CASSLGFPPGGMNTEAFF
>.|.|TRBJ2-7|TRBV29-1
TGCAGCGCCGCGGGCGGACCCCCCTACGAGCAGTACTTC
CSAAGGPPYEQYF
>.|.|TRBJ1-4|TRBV7-6
TGTGCCAGCAGCTTATTAGGGGAGGCTAATGAAAAACTGTTTTTT
CASSLLGEANEKLFF
>TRBD2|.|TRBJ2-3|TRBV6-6
TGTGCCAGCAGCTTGACTAGCGGGAGAGCAGATACGCAGTATTTT
CASSLTSGRADTQYF
>TRBD2|.|TRBJ2-2|TRBV5-4
TGTGCCAGCAGCACTCGGACTAGCGGGAGCGCCGGGGAGCTGTTTTTT
CASSTRTSGSAGELFF